One and the same sample provided the 30 T cell receptor beta chains below, sequenced in a study of CD8 T cells in ankylosing spondylitis (dated by TCRdb to 2016 to 2017). The library was generated by 5' RACE. Sequencing took place on an Illumina HiSeq 2500. The public sequencing data were trimmed at Q25 with fastp and processed into clonotypes with MiXCR by TCRdb, which kept only in-frame beta chains. Rows are combined by CDR3 protein, so each entry shows the most common genes and DNA. In all, the sample holds around 150,000 distinct CDR3 sequences, and 40% to 50% of those were seen once. The ten top clones hold about 15% of the sample. Sequencing used synovial fluid, either unsorted or a sorted T cell fraction (not recorded which). The receptors shown here come from a male donor with ankylosing spondylitis.

V usage is TRBV11-1 and J usage is TRBJ2-7; TRBD1 matches at 7 bases. The junction had 17 bases not matched to a gene; V was cut back by 5 bases and J by 4 bases. CDR3 length equals 17 residues. CDR1 and CDR2 from the germline V gene are SGHAT and FQDESV (reference sequence). The CDR3 protein is CASSLDYDTGELYEQYF. In DNA form, the CDR3 reads TGTGCCAGCAGCCTCGACTACGACACAGGGGAACTATACGAGCAGTACTTC.

This clonotype was counted ten times or more. The CDR3 region is CASTPTGDDGYTF. CDR3 nucleotides: TGTGCCAGTACTCCGACAGGGGACGATGGCTACACCTTC. V usage is TRBV19 and J usage is TRBJ1-2, with 8 bases fitting TRBD1. Germline CDR1 is LNHDA and CDR2 is SQIVND (reference sequence). The CDR3 sequence is 13 residues long. V shed 7 bases and J 6 bases; nucleotides not matched to a gene: 7.

V is TRBV6-2 or TRBV6-3 and J is TRBJ1-6; possibly TRBD1 for D (5 bases). V was trimmed by 7 bases and J by 6 bases, leaving 22 bases between them. This CDR3 contains 17 residues. Germline V gene data show CDR1 as MNHEY and CDR2 as SVGEGT. The CDR3 DNA reads TGTGCCAGCAACAACTGCATAACAGGCTGCGGTAATTCACCCCTCCACTTT. This encodes CASNNCITGCGNSPLHF.

V usage is TRBV13 and J usage is TRBJ2-3; 7 bases line up with TRBD2. The CDR3 runs to 17 residues. Losses at the gene ends were 8 bases for V and 3 bases for J; bases not matched to a gene: 17. CDR1 is PRHDT and CDR2 is FYEKMQ in the germline V gene (reference sequence). CDR3 in amino acids: CASSRLAVFWGTDTQYF. The CDR3 coding sequence is TGTGCCAGCTCCCGACTAGCAGTGTTTTGGGGGACAGATACGCAGTATTTT. The full variable domain, with the rest looked up from reference TRBV13 and TRBJ2-3, is AAGVIQSPRHLIKEKRETATLKCYPIPRHDTVYWYQQGPGQDPQFLISFYEKMQSDKGSIPDRFSAQQFSDYHSELNMSSLELGDSALYFCASSRLAVFWGTDTQYFGPGTRLTVL.

This clonotype has more than one count but fewer than ten. This chain connects TRBV7-9 to TRBJ2-7; TRBD2 is a possible D gene (5 bases). The CDR3 has 16 amino acids. V was clipped by 2 bases and J by 6 bases, with 20 bases between them. Germline V gives CDR1 SEHNR, CDR2 FQNEAQ (reference sequence). The CDR3 DNA sequence: TGTGCCAGCAGCTTAAGTGTGACCAGGACTGATCGCGAGCAGTACTTC. This codes for CASSLSVTRTDREQYF.

The chain employs TRBV4-1 and TRBJ1-2; no clear D. The length of the CDR3 is 13 residues. V was trimmed by 4 bases and J by 3 bases, leaving 9 bases between them. Germline V gives CDR1 MGHRA, CDR2 YSYEKL. Here the CDR3 reads CASSLWTYYGYTF. The CDR3 nucleotides are TGCGCCAGCAGCCTGTGGACTTACTATGGCTACACCTTC.

V usage is TRBV27 and J usage is TRBJ1-1; D might be TRBD1 (6 bases). This CDR3 is built from 16 residues. CDR1 is MNHEY and CDR2 is SMNVEV in the germline V gene (reference sequence). Trimming took 0 bases from V and 5 from J, leaving 16 bases between them. CDR3 coding DNA: TGTGCCAGCAGTTTATCGTTAACAGGGAGTGGAACTGAAGCTTTCTTT. As protein: CASSLSLTGSGTEAFF.

This clonotype was found a few times. In DNA form, the CDR3 reads TGTGCCAGCAGTTTGTTCTTGGAAGCTGGGGAGCTGTTTTTT. Its protein is CASSLFLEAGELFF. The J gene is TRBJ2-2, the V gene TRBV28; D is undetermined. The ends were cut back, 3 bases at V and 8 bases at J, with 13 bases in the middle. CDR1 and CDR2 (germline): MDHEN, SYDVKM. This CDR3 is 14 amino acids long.

The chain combines TRBV2 with TRBJ1-5; D may be TRBD1 (5 bases). Germline V gives CDR1 SNHLY, CDR2 FYNNEI. The CDR3 runs 13 residues. V gave up 8 bases and J gave up 7 bases, with 15 bases separating them. The CDR3 DNA is TGTGCCAGCCGTGGAGAGGGGCTCCAGCCCCAGCATTTT. This sequence encodes CASRGEGLQPQHF.

This chain connects TRBV9 to TRBJ1-5; TRBD1 matches at 11 bases. The germline V gene has CDR1 SGDLS and CDR2 YYNGEE. The junction had 2 bases not matched to a gene; V was cut back by 0 bases and J by 0 bases. CDR3 length: 17 amino acids. Written as DNA, the CDR3 is TGTGCCAGCAGCGTAGAGGGACAGGGGGATAGCAATCAGCCCCAGCATTTT. Translating gives CASSVEGQGDSNQPQHF.

This clonotype was observed a handful of times. The chain carries TRBV29-1 and TRBJ1-1; D possibly corresponds to TRBD1 (6 bases). V was cut by 5 bases and J by 1 base, with 14 bases left in between. Looked up from germline, CDR1 is SQVTM and CDR2 is ANQGSEA. This CDR3 is built from 14 residues. CDR3 in amino acids: CSVIFAGANTEAFF. The CDR3 DNA reads TGCAGCGTTATCTTCGCAGGGGCGAACACTGAAGCTTTCTTT.

The V and J genes are TRBV3-1 and TRBJ2-7; TRBD2 is a possible D gene (5 bases). The CDR3 totals 14 residues. CDR1 LGHDT and CDR2 YNNKEL come from the germline V gene (reference sequence). V lost 0 bases to trimming and J lost 6 bases, with 12 bases between them. The CDR3 coding sequence is TGTGCCAGCAGCCAAGAGAGACTATCCCTCGAGCAGTACTTC. As protein: CASSQERLSLEQYF.

The V call is TRBV12-3 or TRBV12-4, the J call TRBJ1-1, with D possibly matching TRBD1 (6 bases). The CDR3 has 14 residues. V was clipped by 6 bases and J by 1 base, with 12 bases between them. The CDR3 nucleotides read TGTGCCAGCAGACCCGGACAGCAGAACACTGAAGCTTTCTTT. This codes for CASRPGQQNTEAFF.

This clonotype occurred once. The chain joins TRBV7-9 to TRBJ2-7; 11 nucleotides match TRBD1. Germline V lookup: CDR1 SEHNR, CDR2 FQNEAQ (reference sequence). V shed 6 bases and J 6 bases; nucleotides not matched to a gene: 10. This CDR3 is 15 amino acids long. The CDR3 bases are TGTGCCAGCAGGCCACTCCCGGGACAGGGGGGCGAGCAGTACTTC. This translates into CASRPLPGQGGEQYF.

The chain links TRBV7-9 to TRBJ2-5; D is uncertain. Germline lookup yields CDR1 SEHNR and CDR2 FQNEAQ (reference sequence). V lost 2 bases and J lost 5, with 9 bases in between. The CDR3 runs to 13 residues. The CDR3 DNA reads TGTGCCAGCAGCTTATGGATGGGGGAGACCCAGTACTTC. This encodes CASSLWMGETQYF.

The rearrangement uses TRBV7-2 and TRBJ2-2, with no clear D. Germline V gene sequence: CDR1 SGHTA, CDR2 FQGNSA. V shed 8 bases and J shed 0 bases, with 7 bases lying between them. The CDR3 has 13 residues. Written as DNA, the CDR3 is TGTGCCAGCGAGAGACCGAACACCGGGGAGCTGTTTTTT. It encodes CASERPNTGELFF.

This chain connects TRBV7-9 to TRBJ2-7; the D gene could be TRBD1 or TRBD2 (5 bases each). The CDR3 sequence is 15 residues long. V lost 6 bases and J lost 3, with 18 bases in between. The V gene's germline CDR1 is SEHNR and CDR2 FQNEAQ (reference sequence). CDR3 protein: CASRVGLGPIYEQYF. The CDR3 DNA reads as TGTGCCAGCAGAGTGGGCCTGGGACCGATCTACGAGCAGTACTTC.

V and J are TRBV15 and TRBJ2-6; 8 bases align to TRBD1. This CDR3 contains 16 residues. Per germline, CDR1 LNHNV and CDR2 YYDKDF (reference sequence). With 4 bases clipped from V and 2 bases from J, the junction kept 4 bases outside the gene matches. The CDR3 DNA reads as TGTGCCACCAGCACTAGGACAGGGCCTGGGGCCAACGTCCTGACTTTC. Protein product: CATSTRTGPGANVLTF.

The chain recombines TRBV6-1 with TRBJ2-5, with a possible D match to TRBD1 (5 bases). The V end was cut by 2 bases, the J end by 0 bases, with 10 bases between. Per the germline V gene, CDR1 is MNHNS and CDR2 is SASEGT. The CDR3 runs 15 residues. CDR3 coding DNA: TGTGCCAGCAGTGAATCCGCAGGGAACCAAGAGACCCAGTACTTC. It yields the protein CASSESAGNQETQYF.

This clonotype was observed at least ten times. V and J are TRBV4-1 and TRBJ2-7, with D possibly matching TRBD1 (5 bases). This CDR3 contains 14 residues. Between the trimmed V and J ends, which lost 4 bases and 5 bases, there was a span of 15 bases. The germline V gene encodes CDR1 MGHRA and CDR2 YSYEKL. The CDR3 reads CASSPQDYWNEQYF. DNA of the CDR3: TGCGCCAGCAGCCCACAGGATTACTGGAACGAGCAGTACTTC.

This clonotype was seen only a few times. This chain uses TRBV5-6 with TRBJ1-4; D unresolved. This CDR3 spans 12 amino acids. V lost 2 bases to trimming and J lost 8 bases, with 7 bases between them. Per the germline V gene, CDR1 is SGHDT and CDR2 is YYEEEE. The CDR3 is CASSFQDEKLFF. The CDR3 DNA sequence: TGTGCCAGCAGCTTTCAAGACGAAAAACTGTTTTTT.

A word on this clonotype: At one of its ends the junction is not consistent with the germline gene, which may arise from a read error. The chain employs TRBV2 and TRBJ2-1; 8 nucleotides line up with TRBD2. Germline assignment: CDR1 SNHLY and CDR2 FYNNEI. The CDR3 spans 12 residues. CDR3 DNA sequence: TGTGCCAGCAGTGACGGGGGGGCAGTTCCGCTCTTC. Translating it yields CASSDGGAVPLF.

This sequence joins TRBV10-3 and TRBJ2-3; 11 bases line up with TRBD2. The CDR3 consists of 16 residues. Germline CDR1 and CDR2: ENHRY and SYGVKD. Losses at the gene ends were 6 bases for V and 6 bases for J; bases not matched to a gene: 11. The chain's CDR3 is CAISKWRLAGRDTQYF. Here the CDR3 DNA reads TGTGCCATCAGCAAGTGGCGACTAGCGGGAAGGGATACGCAGTATTTT.

This clonotype was seen only a few times. This chain joins TRBV28 and TRBJ2-6; D is uncertain. Between the trimmed V and J ends, which lost 5 bases and 0 bases, there was a span of 8 bases. CDR1 MDHEN and CDR2 SYDVKM come from the germline V gene. The CDR3 covers 15 residues. CDR3 amino acids: CASSLPTSGANVLTF. The CDR3, as DNA: TGTGCCAGCAGTCTTCCGACCTCTGGGGCCAACGTCCTGACTTTC.

Only a few counts were recorded for this clonotype. Written as DNA, the CDR3 is TGCAGTGCTGAGGGTCGGGGGCCCTCCTACGAGCAGTACTTC. Protein sequence: CSAEGRGPSYEQYF. This sequence joins TRBV20-1 and TRBJ2-7, with D perhaps being TRBD1 or TRBD2 (6 bases each). The V and J ends lost 5 bases and 0 bases respectively, with 14 bases between them. Germline loops: CDR1 DFQATT, CDR2 SNEGSKA (reference sequence). This CDR3 comprises 14 residues.

The sample holds a few counts of this clonotype. The chain is built from TRBV7-3 and TRBJ2-1, with TRBD2 matching over 10 bases. Losses at the gene ends were 2 bases for V and 4 bases for J; bases not matched to a gene: 8. The CDR3 covers 17 residues. Germline V gene lookup returns CDR1 SGHTA and CDR2 FQGTGA. The chain's CDR3 is CASSLSSGGAAYNEQFF. The CDR3 region has the DNA TGTGCCAGCAGCTTATCAAGCGGGGGGGCAGCGTACAATGAGCAGTTCTTC.

The rearrangement links TRBV27 to TRBJ2-3, with TRBD2 matching over 11 bases. Germline V gives CDR1 MNHEY, CDR2 SMNVEV (reference sequence). The CDR3 extends over 16 amino acids. J gave up 4 bases and V 5 bases, and 8 bases lay outside the gene matches. CDR3 sequence (DNA): TGTGCCAGCAGTCCCACTAGCGGGGGCCCGCCAGATACGCAGTATTTT. This gives the protein CASSPTSGGPPDTQYF.

The chain recombines TRBV5-1 with TRBJ1-2; possible D gene TRBD1, 5 bases. Germline-derived CDR1 and CDR2 are SGHRS and YFSETQ. The CDR3 runs 13 residues. Trimming stripped 4 bases from V and 2 bases from J, with 9 bases between. The CDR3 sequence is CASSRRVNYGYTF. CDR3 nucleotide sequence: TGCGCCAGCAGCCGCAGGGTCAACTATGGCTACACCTTC.

The V call is TRBV12-3 or TRBV12-4, the J call TRBJ1-5; TRBD1 agrees at 7 bases. Unmatched junction bases numbered 2, after V lost 5 bases and J lost 7 bases. CDR3 length: 12 residues. The DNA for the CDR3 is TGTGCCAGCAGTGGCAGGGGGCAGCCCCAGCATTTT. Its translation is CASSGRGQPQHF.

This CDR3 is CASSQGRGEEKLFF. The CDR3 bases are TGTGCCAGCAGCCAGGGGAGGGGAGAGGAAAAACTGTTTTTT. V and J are TRBV7-9 and TRBJ1-4; D is possibly TRBD1 (6 bases). Germline CDR1 is SEHNR and CDR2 is FQNEAQ (reference sequence). The CDR3 has 14 amino acids. V was shortened by 5 bases and J by 8 bases, with 15 bases between the two germline ends.